What follows are 22 T cell receptor beta chains derived from one specimen sequenced in a study of T-cell reconstitution after alpha-beta-depleted transplantation in children. Unique molecular identifiers were used in preparing the TCRbeta library. TCRdb fed the PCR reads into MiXCR, producing one record per CDR3 protein. The table records approximately 100,000 distinct CDR3 sequences, about 12% of them present only once. This specimen consisted of PBMCs from the stem cell graft donor, obtained from the stem cell graft. These receptors were collected from a human donor who donated a stem cell graft to a child with inherited bone marrow failure.

In its sample, this clonotype was seen many times. The chain carries TRBV5-1 and TRBJ2-5; no definite D call. Germline CDR1 is SGHRS and CDR2 is YFSETQ. The CDR3 length is 13 residues. Trimming pared 3 bases from V and 2 bases from J, leaving 8 bases between. Written as DNA, the CDR3 is TGCGCCAGCAGCTCCCTGAGGCAAGAGACCCAGTACTTC. Its translation is CASSSLRQETQYF.

In this sample, this clonotype turned up a few times. The V and J genes are TRBV5-1 and TRBJ1-5; D unclear. V lost 4 bases to trimming and J lost 2 bases, with 13 bases between them. In germline, CDR1 is SGHRS, CDR2 YFSETQ. CDR3 length: 15 residues. CDR3 sequence (DNA): TGCGCCAGCAGCCGCACGGCGGGAGGCAATCAGCCCCAGCATTTT. Translated, it gives CASSRTAGGNQPQHF.

The V call is TRBV5-5, the J call TRBJ2-7, with 7 bases identical to TRBD1. The CDR3 contains 14 residues. V lost 0 bases, J lost 3 bases, and 3 bases stayed unmatched. Per germline, CDR1 SGHKS and CDR2 YYEKEE (reference sequence). The chain's CDR3 is CASSLGGQLYEQYF. The CDR3 DNA reads TGTGCCAGCAGCTTGGGGGGACAGCTCTACGAGCAGTACTTC.

The table lists this clonotype with many counts. The J gene is TRBJ2-3, the V gene TRBV5-1; the D gene is possibly TRBD1 (6 bases). V was pared by 4 bases and J by 0 bases, with 12 bases between. Germline values: CDR1 SGHRS, CDR2 YFSETQ. The CDR3 runs 15 residues. The CDR3 nucleotides read TGCGCCAGCAGCCCTGGACAGACTAGCACAGATACGCAGTATTTT. It codes for CASSPGQTSTDTQYF.

V is TRBV4-3 and J is TRBJ2-6; TRBD1 is a possible D gene (5 bases). This CDR3 comprises 18 residues. Germline CDR1 and CDR2: LGHNA and YSLEER. Trimming left V 0 bases short and J 0 bases short, with 12 bases between. CDR3 DNA sequence: TGCGCCAGCAGCCAAGAAGGGGCAGCCAACTCTGGGGCCAACGTCCTGACTTTC. Amino acids: CASSQEGAANSGANVLTF.

The chain couples TRBV6-6 to TRBJ1-5; D gene unclear. The V gene's germline CDR1 is MNHNY and CDR2 SVGAGI (reference sequence). The CDR3 length is 15 residues. V was cut by 2 bases and J by 5 bases, with 13 bases left in between. Here the CDR3 DNA reads TGTGCCAGCAGTTACCTAAGGGCGATTGATCAGCCCCAGCATTTT. Translation gives CASSYLRAIDQPQHF.

This clonotype was detected ten times or more. The chain uses TRBV7-2 and TRBJ2-3, with D possibly TRBD1 on 5 matching bases. This CDR3 region has 14 residues. V dropped 8 bases and J dropped 4 bases, with 16 bases sitting between them. The V gene's germline CDR1 is SGHTA and CDR2 FQGNSA. The CDR3 bases are TGTGCCAGCGGTTCTCAGGGTTTCCCAGATACGCAGTATTTT. Translation gives CASGSQGFPDTQYF.

There are many counts of this clonotype. V gene TRBV2 combines with J gene TRBJ1-2; 9 bases agree with TRBD1. The germline V gene has CDR1 SNHLY and CDR2 FYNNEI. V shed 7 bases and J 4 bases; nucleotides not matched to a gene: 4. This CDR3 has 13 amino acids. The CDR3 reads CASKMTGGYGYTF. Written as DNA, the CDR3 is TGTGCCAGCAAGATGACAGGGGGCTATGGCTACACCTTC.

The chain employs TRBV29-1 and TRBJ2-5, with 10 bases matching TRBD2. Germline V gene data show CDR1 as SQVTM and CDR2 as ANQGSEA. V shed 3 bases and J 5 bases; nucleotides not matched to a gene: 6. There are 14 residues in the CDR3. Here the CDR3 DNA reads TGCAGCGTTGAGAAGCGGGAGGGCCGGGAGACCCAGTACTTC. It yields the protein CSVEKREGRETQYF.

This clonotype showed up many times. In nucleotides, the CDR3 is TGTGCCAGCAGCAAGGTCCGAGTAGCCACCGGGGAGCTGTTTTTT. Translated: CASSKVRVATGELFF. The J gene is TRBJ2-2, the V gene TRBV7-8; unclear D gene. Germline V CDR1 and CDR2: SGHVS, FQNEAQ. The V end was cut by 5 bases, the J end by 4 bases, with 14 bases between. The CDR3 length is 15 residues.

This clonotype appeared many times. The rearrangement links TRBV6-5 to TRBJ2-7, with 8 bases identical to TRBD2. Per the germline V gene, CDR1 is MNHEY and CDR2 is SVGAGI. The CDR3 has 13 amino acids. Trimming cost V 8 bases and J 4 bases; bases outside gene matches: 7. CDR3 loop: CASGTGGEYEQYF. The CDR3 DNA reads as TGTGCCAGCGGAACGGGAGGGGAGTACGAGCAGTACTTC.

Many counts were recorded for this clonotype. The chain joins TRBV5-1 to TRBJ1-1; TRBD1 aligns across 7 bases. The CDR3 length is 16 residues. Germline trimming cut 2 bases from V and 7 bases from J; bases unmatched to any gene: 14. Germline V gene lookup returns CDR1 SGHRS and CDR2 YFSETQ. CDR3 sequence (DNA): TGCGCCAGCAGCTTAGGTACCCTCACAGGGACAGATGAAGCTTTCTTT. This gives the protein CASSLGTLTGTDEAFF.

There are many counts of this clonotype. The rearrangement links TRBV7-9 to TRBJ2-7, with TRBD1 identical over 8 bases. The CDR3 is 13 amino acids. The V and J ends lost 3 bases and 3 bases, in that order; junction bases with no gene match: 1. CDR1 and CDR2 from the germline V gene are SEHNR and FQNEAQ (reference sequence). CDR3: CASSLGQDYEQYF. The CDR3 nucleotides are TGTGCCAGCAGCTTGGGACAGGACTACGAGCAGTACTTC.

At least ten counts were recorded for this clonotype. The chain recombines TRBV6-5 with TRBJ1-1; TRBD1 agrees at 8 bases. The germline gives CDR1 MNHEY, CDR2 SVGAGI. Losses at the gene ends were 5 bases for V and 0 bases for J; bases not matched to a gene: 8. This CDR3 is 16 amino acids long. CDR3 amino acids: CASSHQRTGLNTEAFF. DNA for the CDR3: TGTGCCAGCAGTCACCAGAGGACAGGGCTGAACACTGAAGCTTTCTTT.

This clonotype was found many times. J is TRBJ2-5 and V is TRBV7-2; 8 nucleotides align to TRBD1. This CDR3 contains 15 residues. Per the germline V gene, CDR1 is SGHTA and CDR2 is FQGNSA. Germline trimming cut 5 bases from V and 4 bases from J; bases unmatched to any gene: 9. CDR3 region: CASSRTGQDIETQYF. In nucleotides, the CDR3 is TGTGCCAGCAGCCGTACGGGACAGGATATAGAGACCCAGTACTTC.

Comment on this clonotype: A read error may be the cause here, since a much bigger clone is one base away. V and J are TRBV29-1 and TRBJ2-6, with D possibly TRBD1 on 5 matching bases. Per the germline V gene, CDR1 is SQVTM and CDR2 is ANQGSEA. The CDR3 has 14 amino acids. The chain's CDR3 is CGVEDNSGANVLTF. CDR3 in DNA: TGCGGCGTTGAGGACAACTCTGGGGCCAACGTCCTGACTTTC.

This clonotype was seen at least ten times. The rearrangement uses TRBV5-1 and TRBJ1-1; maybe TRBD1 (6 bases). The CDR3 sequence is 14 residues long. Deletions cut 3 bases from V and 5 bases from J, with 14 bases between. The germline V gene encodes CDR1 SGHRS and CDR2 YFSETQ. CDR3: CASSYNRDATEAFF. CDR3 sequence (DNA): TGCGCCAGCAGCTACAACAGGGATGCGACTGAAGCTTTCTTT.

In its sample, this clonotype was seen many times. The chain carries TRBV20-1 and TRBJ1-1; D call uncertain. Trimming pared 3 bases from V and 0 bases from J, leaving 17 bases between. This CDR3 has 16 amino acids. The germline V gene encodes CDR1 DFQATT and CDR2 SNEGSKA (reference sequence). The CDR3 region is CSASDRRIVMNTEAFF. CDR3 DNA: TGCAGTGCTAGTGACCGACGGATCGTCATGAACACTGAAGCTTTCTTT.

There are many counts of this clonotype. The V gene is TRBV10-3, the J gene TRBJ2-1, with 9 bases identical to TRBD1. The CDR3 spans 13 residues. The ends lost 2 bases at V and 12 bases at J; junction bases unmatched: 5. Germline CDR1 is ENHRY and CDR2 is SYGVKD. The CDR3 DNA reads as TGTGCCATCAGTGAGCCGGGACAGGGCCGGCAGTTCTTC. Amino acids: CAISEPGQGRQFF.

This clonotype was recorded at least ten times. V is TRBV7-2 and J is TRBJ2-7, with 8 bases identical to TRBD2. The CDR3 sequence is 14 residues long. V lost 3 bases and J lost 3; bases outside the gene matches: 4. CDR1 SGHTA and CDR2 FQGNSA come from the germline V gene. The CDR3 loop reads CASSLTSVIYEQYF. Here the CDR3 DNA reads TGTGCCAGCAGCTTGACTAGCGTAATCTACGAGCAGTACTTC.

In regard to this clonotype: This may stem from a read error, because a much larger clone lies one nucleotide away. The chain links TRBV5-4 to TRBJ2-5; 9 bases map to TRBD2. The CDR3 contains 16 residues. Per the germline V gene, CDR1 is SGHNT and CDR2 is YYREEE (reference sequence). The CDR3 spells CASSPQAGGYQKTQYF. For the CDR3, the DNA is TGTGCCAGCAGCCCGCAGGCGGGAGGGTACCAAAAGACCCAGTACTTC.

This clonotype showed up many times. The rearrangement uses TRBV2 and TRBJ1-2; 7 bases are a match to TRBD1. V lost 7 bases, J lost 4 bases, and 6 bases stayed unmatched. The CDR3 is 13 amino acids. Germline CDR1 is SNHLY and CDR2 is FYNNEI. CDR3 loop: CASTRDSLYGYTF. CDR3 in DNA: TGTGCCAGCACCCGGGACAGTCTCTATGGCTACACCTTC.